The present T cell receptor (beta chain) was sequenced within a study of blood T cell repertoires in COVID-19. CDR1 is SGHDT and CDR2 is YYEEEE in the germline V gene. Trimming pared 0 bases from V and 4 bases from J, leaving 16 bases between. CDR3 length equals 16 residues. Here immunoSEQ multiplex PCR was the method, and the copy in TCRdb shows in-frame clones only, minus some. The sample holds around 100,000 clones, about 87% seen once. The rearrangement links TRBV5-6 to TRBJ1-1; the D is unclear. The sample was peripheral blood. The sequence was collected from a human donor in a cohort sampled during active or convalescent COVID-19. The CDR3 is CASSLVPGSGSTEAFF. The CDR3 region has the DNA TGTGCCAGCAGCTTGGTCCCGGGGTCGGGGTCCACTGAAGCTTTCTTT.